A single sample is the source of the 29 T cell receptor beta chains below, sequenced in a study of beta chain features in type 1 diabetes. Expressed TCRB transcripts were sequenced after all isolated RNA was converted to cDNA. Using immunoSEQ multiplex PCR, the repertoire was profiled, and TCRdb retains in-frame clones only, with some absent. The sample holds 390,000 or so clones, more than 11% seen once. The sample consisted of naive CD4+ T cells from blood. These receptors all come from a man between 25 and 39 years old in good health.

This clone was seen a few times. The chain employs TRBV5-6 and TRBJ2-6; D is possibly TRBD2 (6 bases). Trimming left V 0 bases short and J 4 bases short, with 11 bases between. This CDR3 is built from 16 residues. Germline loops: CDR1 SGHDT, CDR2 YYEEEE. The CDR3 bases are TGTGCCAGCAGCTTGGTTCCGGGAGCCGGGGCCAACGTCCTGACTTTC. It specifies CASSLVPGAGANVLTF.

This chain links TRBV7-2 with TRBJ1-6, with 8 bases fitting TRBD1. In germline, CDR1 is SGHTA, CDR2 FQGNSA. Trimming took 5 bases from V and 9 from J; bases not matched to a gene: 18. The CDR3 consists of 18 residues. The CDR3 DNA reads as TGTGCCAGCAGCGCCCGGACAGGGTTGTCGATAAGGAGTTCACCCCTCCACTTT. This codes for CASSARTGLSIRSSPLHF.

This clone has more than one count but fewer than ten. The genes are TRBV2 and TRBJ1-5; D is possibly TRBD1 (6 bases). CDR3 length equals 15 residues. Trimming left V 3 bases short and J 4 bases short, with 13 bases between. Germline CDR1 reads SNHLY; CDR2 reads FYNNEI. The CDR3 is CASSDQGQRNQPQHF. The CDR3 DNA reads as TGTGCCAGCAGTGACCAAGGACAGAGAAATCAGCCCCAGCATTTT.

The chain employs TRBV19 and TRBJ2-7, with 14 nucleotides matching TRBD2. V shed 0 bases, J shed 3 bases, and the junction held 4 bases outside the gene matches. Germline V gives CDR1 LNHDA, CDR2 SQIVND (reference sequence). The CDR3 loop spans 17 amino acids. The CDR3 protein is CASSIEGTSGSGYEQYV. The CDR3 DNA sequence: TGTGCCAGTAGTATAGAGGGGACTAGCGGGAGCGGCTACGAGCAGTACGTC.

The chain links TRBV6-7 to TRBJ2-1; TRBD2 matches 12 bases. TRBV6-7 belongs to the ORF category, with a function that is uncertain. V was clipped by 0 bases and J by 5 bases; unmatched bases: 8. This CDR3 is built from 18 residues. The CDR3 DNA is TGTGCCAGCAGTTACTCGATTCTAGCGGGAGGGGGACACAATGAGCAGTTCTTC. This translates into CASSYSILAGGGHNEQFF.

This sequence joins TRBV7-8 and TRBJ2-7, with TRBD2 matching 8 bases. Germline lookup yields CDR1 SGHVS and CDR2 FQNEAQ. Germline trimming cut 5 bases from V and 0 bases from J; bases unmatched to any gene: 6. The CDR3 totals 15 residues. The CDR3 coding sequence is TGTGCCAGCAGCCGGACTAGCTATAGCTCCTACGAGCAGTACGTC. It yields the protein CASSRTSYSSYEQYV.

The chain carries TRBV7-3 and TRBJ2-1, with 9 positions matching TRBD2. V trimming: 1 base; J trimming: 5 bases; junction bases outside the gene matches: 6. Germline CDR1 and CDR2: SGHTA and FQGTGA. CDR3 length equals 16 residues. CDR3 residues: CASSLKVAGADNEQFF. The DNA for the CDR3 is TGTGCCAGCAGCTTAAAGGTAGCGGGAGCAGACAATGAGCAGTTCTTC.

The DNA of the CDR3 is TGTGCCAGCAGCTTAGATAGGGTAGTCGGTAATTCACCCCTCCACTTT. Its protein product is CASSLDRVVGNSPLHF. The chain has TRBV7-2 and TRBJ1-6; no definite D call. The CDR3 sequence is 16 residues long. Trimming stripped 1 base from V and 6 bases from J, with 13 bases between. Germline V CDR1 and CDR2: SGHTA, FQGNSA.

The gene calls are TRBV6-1 and TRBJ2-3; D unresolved. CDR1 MNHNS and CDR2 SASEGT come from the germline V gene. Trimming shortened V by 2 bases and J by 8 bases, and 8 bases separated the two germline ends. The CDR3 totals 12 residues. The CDR3 region is CASSEMRPTQYF. Written as DNA, the CDR3 is TGTGCCAGCAGTGAAATGCGTCCTACGCAGTATTTT.

The chain links TRBV7-3 to TRBJ2-1; 8 bases line up with TRBD2. V shed 10 bases and J 2 bases; nucleotides not matched to a gene: 10. Germline V gene lookup returns CDR1 SGHTA and CDR2 FQGTGA. This CDR3 contains 15 residues. Here the CDR3 DNA reads TGTGCCACCCTCCTAGCGGGCTTTCCCTACAATGAGCAGTTCTTC. Translated: CATLLAGFPYNEQFF.

This clone showed up just a few times. The V gene is TRBV6-6, the J gene TRBJ2-7, with D perhaps being TRBD1 or TRBD2 (5 bases each). The CDR3 is 14 residues long. Between the trimmed V and J ends, which lost 10 bases and 0 bases, there was a span of 16 bases. Germline lookup yields CDR1 MNHNY and CDR2 SVGAGI (reference sequence). The CDR3 loop reads CAIKSGTASYEQYF. In nucleotides, the CDR3 is TGTGCCATCAAGTCCGGGACGGCCTCCTACGAGCAGTACTTC.

A few counts support this clone. The rearrangement links TRBV7-9 to TRBJ2-1, with 12 bases identical to TRBD2. Per the germline V gene, CDR1 is SEHNR and CDR2 is FQNEAQ (reference sequence). This CDR3 region has 17 residues. V lost 6 bases, J lost 3 bases, and 9 bases stayed unmatched. CDR3 residues: CASRPTSGGLNYNEQFF. The CDR3 DNA sequence: TGTGCCAGCAGACCGACTAGCGGGGGACTAAACTACAATGAGCAGTTCTTC.

The chain joins TRBV23-1 to TRBJ1-2, with TRBD1 matching 8 bases. TRBV23-1 is labeled an ORF, and its function is uncertain. The CDR3 runs 14 residues. V was clipped by 7 bases and J by 8 bases; unmatched bases: 12. CDR3 in amino acids: CASNRDRSRYGYTF. In nucleotides, the CDR3 is TGCGCCAGCAACCGGGACAGGTCTCGATACGGCTACACCTTC.

The J gene is TRBJ2-5, the V gene TRBV7-2; 8 nucleotides match TRBD1. CDR1 is SGHTA and CDR2 is FQGNSA in the germline V gene. The J segment lost 5 bases and the V segment lost 1 base, leaving 3 bases of the junction unmatched. CDR3 length: 14 amino acids. In DNA, the CDR3 is TGTGCCAGCAGCTTAGGGGACAGGAGGGAGACCCAGTACTTC. Its protein is CASSLGDRRETQYF.

This rearrangement joins TRBV5-1 to TRBJ2-1; 12 nucleotides agree with TRBD2. Per the germline V gene, CDR1 is SGHRS and CDR2 is YFSETQ. CDR3 size: 15 residues. V gave up 3 bases and J gave up 4 bases; unmatched junction bases: 2. The CDR3, as DNA: TGCGCCAGCAGCTGGACTAGCGGGGCGTACAATGAGCAGTTCTTC. It encodes CASSWTSGAYNEQFF.

The chain employs TRBV21-1 and TRBJ2-5. TRBV21-1 is marked as a pseudogene. The CDR3 runs 17 residues. The CDR3 is CASSKVSLGTAQETQYF. The CDR3 DNA reads TGTGCCAGCAGCAAAGTGAGTTTGGGGACGGCGCAAGAGACCCAGTACTTC.

This clone appeared a few times. The same CDR3 arises from other DNA sequences in this sample as well. The chain carries TRBV7-2 and TRBJ2-7; 7 nucleotides line up with TRBD2. The CDR3 has 13 amino acids. V gave up 1 base and J gave up 4 bases; unmatched junction bases: 1. Germline CDR1 reads SGHTA; CDR2 reads FQGNSA. The CDR3 nucleotides are TGTGCCAGCAGCTTAGGGGGAGGGTACGAGCAGTACGTC. Amino acid sequence: CASSLGGGYEQYV.

This clone was found a few times. This chain uses TRBV5-1 with TRBJ2-5, with 7 bases that match TRBD1. CDR3 length: 14 amino acids. V was clipped by 4 bases and J by 1 base; unmatched bases: 4. Per the germline V gene, CDR1 is SGHRS and CDR2 is YFSETQ. CDR3 DNA sequence: TGCGCCAGCAGCCAGGGGGACAGCCAAGAGACCCAGTACTTC. This sequence encodes CASSQGDSQETQYF.

CDR3 amino acids: CASSQTGAPIETQYF. For the CDR3, the DNA is TGCGCCAGCAGCCAGACGGGGGCGCCGATAGAGACCCAGTACTTC. The chain couples TRBV4-3 to TRBJ2-5; tentatively, D is TRBD1 or TRBD2 (6 bases each). The germline V gene has CDR1 LGHNA and CDR2 YSLEER. Between the trimmed V and J ends, which lost 3 bases and 4 bases, there was a span of 15 bases. This CDR3 is 15 amino acids long.

In this sample, this clone turned up a few times. The chain's CDR3 is CAWRLGRNYNYGYTF. The CDR3 nucleotides are TGTGCCTGGAGGTTGGGCAGGAACTATAACTATGGCTACACCTTC. The chain uses TRBV30 and TRBJ1-2; D unresolved. Germline lookup yields CDR1 GTSNPN and CDR2 SVGIG (reference sequence). Trimming removed 3 bases from V and 1 base from J, with 15 bases in between. The CDR3 has 15 amino acids.

V gene TRBV2 combines with J gene TRBJ2-4, with D maybe TRBD2 (6 bases). V was cut by 1 base and J by 13 bases, with 14 bases left in between. This CDR3 spans 13 amino acids. Germline CDR1 is SNHLY and CDR2 is FYNNEI. CDR3 nucleotides: TGTGCCAGCAGTGAAGGGAATTGGGGGGAACAGTACTTC. Translating it yields CASSEGNWGEQYF.

The chain is built from TRBV4-3 and TRBJ2-3; 10 nucleotides align to TRBD2. The CDR3 loop spans 17 amino acids. With V trimmed by 1 base and J by 5 bases, 9 bases remained unmatched. Germline V lookup: CDR1 LGHNA, CDR2 YSLEER. CDR3 coding DNA: TGCGCCAGCAGCCAAGGAACCGGGACTAGCGTCGAAGATACGCAGTATTTT. This translates into CASSQGTGTSVEDTQYF.

This clone was seen more than once but under ten times. The sample holds other DNA sequences that translate to the same CDR3. J is TRBJ2-3 and V is TRBV4-1; D might be TRBD1 (6 bases). V was cut by 3 bases and J by 0 bases, with 7 bases left in between. CDR3 length: 14 amino acids. The germline CDR1 and CDR2 sequences are MGHRA and YSYEKL. The CDR3 here is CASSQGASTDTQYF. CDR3 coding DNA: TGCGCCAGCAGCCAGGGGGCGAGCACAGATACGCAGTATTTT.

This clone was recorded a few times. The chain links TRBV5-1 to TRBJ2-7; no reliable D call. Trimming took 0 bases from V and 1 from J, leaving 8 bases between them. The CDR3 extends over 14 amino acids. CDR1 and CDR2 (germline): SGHRS, YFSETQ. DNA for the CDR3: TGCGCCAGCAGCTTGGAGCCGGGTTCCTACGAGCAGTACTTC. Its translation is CASSLEPGSYEQYF.

This clone was picked up a small number of times. This rearrangement joins TRBV5-1 to TRBJ2-7, with 8 bases lining up with TRBD1. Losses at the gene ends were 3 bases for V and 6 bases for J; bases not matched to a gene: 8. Germline V CDR1 and CDR2: SGHRS, YFSETQ. This CDR3 contains 14 residues. As DNA, the CDR3 is TGCGCCAGCAGCTGGACAGGGAGCGACGGCGAGCAGTACTTC. Protein sequence: CASSWTGSDGEQYF.

This clone was seen a few times. Other nucleotide sequences from this sample produce the same CDR3. The chain combines TRBV7-2 with TRBJ2-5; TRBD2 matches 7 bases. CDR1 and CDR2 from the germline V gene are SGHTA and FQGNSA. The J segment lost 7 bases and the V segment lost 1 base, leaving 3 bases of the junction unmatched. The CDR3 has 13 amino acids. The DNA of the CDR3 is TGTGCCAGCAGCTTAGGGCGGGAGAGGACCCAGTACTTC. Amino acid sequence: CASSLGRERTQYF.

The rearrangement links TRBV6-5 to TRBJ1-2; TRBD1 aligns across 7 bases. Germline CDR1 MNHEY, CDR2 SVGAGI. The CDR3 is 12 amino acids. The J segment lost 8 bases and the V segment lost 6 bases, leaving 6 bases of the junction unmatched. Here the CDR3 reads CASSTTGLGYTF. DNA for the CDR3: TGTGCCAGCAGCACGACAGGGCTCGGCTACACCTTC.

The chain uses TRBV7-2 and TRBJ2-6; D is undetermined. CDR1 SGHTA and CDR2 FQGNSA come from the germline V gene. Trimming shortened V by 8 bases and J by 0 bases, and 20 bases separated the two germline ends. The CDR3 covers 18 residues. The CDR3 DNA reads as TGTGCCAGCCGTTTAAATGTTGTACTTCTCTCTGGGGCCAACGTCCTGACTTTC. This encodes CASRLNVVLLSGANVLTF. Full variable domain (outside the CDR3, taken from reference TRBV7-2 and TRBJ2-6): GAGVSQSPSNKVTEKGKDVELRCDPISGHTALYWYRQSLGQGLEFLIYFQGNSAPDKSGLPSDRFSAERTGGSVSTLTIQRTQQEDSAVYLCASRLNVVLLSGANVLTFGAGSRLTVL.

This clone was seen just once. The chain has TRBV7-8 and TRBJ2-1, with 11 nucleotides matching TRBD1. Per the germline V gene, CDR1 is SGHVS and CDR2 is FQNEAQ. The CDR3 totals 15 residues. Unmatched junction bases numbered 5, after V lost 4 bases and J lost 6 bases. The CDR3 loop is CASSYYGTGGNEQFF. CDR3 DNA sequence: TGTGCCAGCAGCTATTACGGGACAGGGGGCAATGAGCAGTTCTTC. Based on the CDR3 plus reference TRBV7-8 and TRBJ2-1, the full variable domain is GAGVSQSPRYKVAKRGQDVALRCDPISGHVSLFWYQQALGQGPEFLTYFQNEAQLDKSGLPSDRFFAERPEGSVSTLKIQRTQQEDSAVYLCASSYYGTGGNEQFFGPGTRLTVL.